This T cell receptor (beta chain) stems from a study of shared clonotypes between healthy human individuals (dated by TCRdb to the early 2020s). About the investigation overall: The cohort included three men and a couple of women between 18 and 49 years of age. For each donor, CD4 naive and CD4 memory were each given three plates, CD8 naive was given two plates, and CD8 memory was given one plate. To estimate repertoire size and how much clonotypes are shared between individuals, the study performed deep sequencing of blood TCR repertoires from about five healthy adults. To increase sequencing depth and limit assay-specific biases, different laboratories used diverse techniques to prepare libraries and sequence TCR repertoires. Each donor's leukapheresis produced roughly between roughly 0.9 and 9 billion PBMCs.

A word on this clone: Its antigen is not yet known. Base qualities are not provided; no much larger clone lies one nucleotide away.

What the authors observed across the whole study: Estimated clonotype richness was generally larger for naive than for memory subsets. Approximately 5% of naive CD4, approximately 3.7% of naive CD8, roughly 2.4% of memory CD4, and 0.4% of memory CD8 clonotypes were shared across several donors. Even with the large sequencing depth, rarefaction of the sorted-subset datasets indicated that sequencing was incomplete. Pairwise subsampling led to the expectation that sequencing depth would affect the degree of clonotype sharing among donors. Because the study included only a small number of donors, the genetic and exposure-history diversity represented was limited. Higher generation probabilities were observed for clonotypes shared by all four sorted-subset donors than for non-shared clonotypes. Sampling was limited to blood, and TCR repertoires in tissue likely differ from TCR repertoires in blood.

The donors were healthy, HIV-negative adults who had no recently reported acute infections or vaccinations. Every donor was a Caucasian adult residing in Nashville, Tennessee, USA. CD4+ T cells were enriched by magnetic negative selection, after which naive cells were positively selected on CD45RA and the negative fraction was taken as the memory subset. Blood was collected by leukapheresis, and PBMCs were isolated by Ficoll-Histopaque density gradient centrifugation and then cryopreserved in liquid nitrogen vapor phase. Analytical flow cytometry was used to check the purity and quantity of every magnetically sorted T cell population. Each sorted fraction had its genomic DNA isolated and then quantified by UV absorbance on a Nanodrop 2000c. Using the deep immunoSEQ assay, multiplex PCR amplified TCR CDR3 regions from genomic DNA. For each cell subset, the extracted genomic DNA was distributed evenly across all wells of several immunoSEQ 96-well plates, and each plate served as one replicate. For sorted subsets, approximately 210 ng genomic DNA, equal to about 30,000 T cell genomes, was loaded into each replicate PCR. Purified libraries were measured with a Qubit 3.0 fluorometer, size-checked on a Bioanalyzer 2100, and measured again with the KAPA Library Quantification kit. A separate single-read 150-cycle Illumina NextSeq 550 flow cell was used to sequence each immunoSEQ 96-well plate. The authors processed their data as follows. The immunoSEQ output contained only junctional sequences without quality scores, so filtering could not match that applied to full-length reads. Sequences were annotated with PyIR, a Python wrapper for IgBLAST v1.9, and V/J genes and CDR3 were assigned using IMGT germline references. Any read was removed if the V/J assignment was weak (E-value above 1e-6), the CDR3 was missing, or the read contained stop codons, out-of-frame junctions, or ambiguous translated residues. V3J clonotypes were defined as sequences sharing an identical inferred V gene, J gene, and CDR3 amino acid sequence. Percentage overlap between repertoires was computed as shared unique clonotypes divided by the size of the smaller repertoire. Three approaches were used to assess repertoire richness: RTK rarefaction, the Chao1 estimator, and Recon v2.1 estimates of unobserved clonotypes. OLGA was used to compute generation probabilities for all TCRbeta clonotypes that the gDNA method yielded from a handful of donors. Sourced from immuneACCESS, this table was stored by TCRdb with only in-frame sequences that have V and J called. A share of the clones is absent; for the studies checked, an unresolved V gene accounts for under half, and the remainder has no known explanation. The V and J calls and clone size were taken over from that table, and D and trimming were inferred from the DNA. This sample has approximately 2.3 million clones in its table, and 85% to 95% of those were observed once. The top ten clonotypes cover under 0.45% of the sample.

According to the germline V gene, CDR1 reads SGHVS and CDR2 reads FNYEAQ. At the junction V is shortened by 3 bases and J by 0 bases, with 10 bases in between. The CDR3 numbers 15 residues from cysteine through phenylalanine. The CDR3 DNA has 45 bases and is translated from base 1. This TCR was sampled from a man younger than 35 in good health. Some clones in this sample may be carry-over from other donors' samples. The material sequenced was naive CD4+ T cells from PBMCs. The intended sense of this specimen's cell subset or site label: CD45RA+ positively selected. The rearranged chain carries TRBV7-6 and TRBJ2-3; TRBD1 is a weak D gene call, 5 bases matching. CDR3 protein: CASSLGLSSTDTQYF. The bases are TGTGCCAGCAGCTTGGGGCTTTCGAGCACAGATACGCAGTATTTT.